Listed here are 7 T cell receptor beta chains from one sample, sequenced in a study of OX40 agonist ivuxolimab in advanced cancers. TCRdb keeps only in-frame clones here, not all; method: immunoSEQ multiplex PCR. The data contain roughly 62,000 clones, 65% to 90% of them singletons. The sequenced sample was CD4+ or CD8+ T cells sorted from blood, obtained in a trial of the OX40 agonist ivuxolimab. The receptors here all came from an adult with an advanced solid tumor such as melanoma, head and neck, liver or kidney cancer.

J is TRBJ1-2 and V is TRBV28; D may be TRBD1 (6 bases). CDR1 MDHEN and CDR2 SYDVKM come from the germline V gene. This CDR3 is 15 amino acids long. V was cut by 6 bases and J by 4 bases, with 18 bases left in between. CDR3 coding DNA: TGTGCCAGCAGGCGGGGACAAGGCCCGGTCTATGGCTACACCTTC. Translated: CASRRGQGPVYGYTF.

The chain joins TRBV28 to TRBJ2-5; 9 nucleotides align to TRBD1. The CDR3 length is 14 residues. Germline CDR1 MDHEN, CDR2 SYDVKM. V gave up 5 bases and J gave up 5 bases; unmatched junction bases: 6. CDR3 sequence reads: CASSTTGGRETQYF. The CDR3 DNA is TGTGCCAGCAGTACGACAGGGGGGCGGGAGACCCAGTACTTC. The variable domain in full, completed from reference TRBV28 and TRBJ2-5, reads DVKVTQSSRYLVKRTGEKVFLECVQDMDHENMFWYRQDPGLGLRLIYFSYDVKMKEKGDIPEGYSVSREKKERFSLILESASTNQTSMYLCASSTTGGRETQYFGPGTRLLVL.

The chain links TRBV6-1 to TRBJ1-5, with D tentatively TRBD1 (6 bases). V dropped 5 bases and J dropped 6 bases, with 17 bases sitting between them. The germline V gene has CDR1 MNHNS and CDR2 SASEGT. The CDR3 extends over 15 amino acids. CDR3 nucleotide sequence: TGTGCCAGCAGTTCATCTACAGGGAGGGGTCAGCCCCAGCATTTT. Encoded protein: CASSSSTGRGQPQHF.

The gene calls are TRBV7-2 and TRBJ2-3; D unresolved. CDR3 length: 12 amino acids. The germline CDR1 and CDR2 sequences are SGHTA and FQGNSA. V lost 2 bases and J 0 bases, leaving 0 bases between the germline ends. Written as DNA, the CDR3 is TGTGCCAGCAGCTTAAGCACAGATACGCAGTATTTT. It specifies CASSLSTDTQYF.

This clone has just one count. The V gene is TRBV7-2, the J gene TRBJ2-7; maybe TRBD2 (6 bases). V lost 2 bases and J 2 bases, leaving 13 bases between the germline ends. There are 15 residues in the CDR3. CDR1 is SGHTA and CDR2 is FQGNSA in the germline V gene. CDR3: CASSLKPGETYEQYF. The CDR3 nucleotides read TGTGCCAGCAGCTTAAAACCGGGGGAAACCTACGAGCAGTACTTC.

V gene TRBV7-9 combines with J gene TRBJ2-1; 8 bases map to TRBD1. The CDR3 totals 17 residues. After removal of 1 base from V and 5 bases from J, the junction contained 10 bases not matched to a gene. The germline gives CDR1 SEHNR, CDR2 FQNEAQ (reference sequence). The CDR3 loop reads CASSLGRWDRINNEQFF. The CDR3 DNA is TGTGCCAGCAGCTTAGGTCGATGGGACAGGATAAACAATGAGCAGTTCTTC.

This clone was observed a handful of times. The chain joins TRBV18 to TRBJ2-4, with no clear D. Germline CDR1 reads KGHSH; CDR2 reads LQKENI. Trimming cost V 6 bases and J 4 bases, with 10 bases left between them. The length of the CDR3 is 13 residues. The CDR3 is CASSPTSKNIQYF. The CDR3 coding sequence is TGTGCCAGCTCCCCTACCTCGAAAAACATTCAGTACTTC.